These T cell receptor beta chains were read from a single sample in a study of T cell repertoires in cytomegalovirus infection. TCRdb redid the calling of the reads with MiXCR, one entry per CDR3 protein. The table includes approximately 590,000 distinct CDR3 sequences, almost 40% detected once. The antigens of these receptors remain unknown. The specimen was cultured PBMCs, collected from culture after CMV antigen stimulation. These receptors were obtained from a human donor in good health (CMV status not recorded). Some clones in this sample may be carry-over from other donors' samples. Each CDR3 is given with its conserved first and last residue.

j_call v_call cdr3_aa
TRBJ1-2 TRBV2 CASSSRQESYGYTF
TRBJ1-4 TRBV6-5 CASSYGGPREKLFF
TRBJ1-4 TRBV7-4 CASSLDGSATNEKLFF
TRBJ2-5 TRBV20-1 CSALPRPGQETQYF
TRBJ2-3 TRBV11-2 CASSQQGGISTDTQYF
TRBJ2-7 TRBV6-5 CASSRTAISYEQYF
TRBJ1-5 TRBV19 CASSIDRRRRVDQPQHF
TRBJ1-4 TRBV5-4 CASRKGGLGLFF
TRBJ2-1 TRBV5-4 CASGPGSGGTYNEQFF
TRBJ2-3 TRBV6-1 CASSERPPGQGVDTQYF
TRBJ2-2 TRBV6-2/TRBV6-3 CASSYLPQGTGELFF
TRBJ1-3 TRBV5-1 CASSVGGVGNTIYF
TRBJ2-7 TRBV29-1 CSTTGRGGEQYF
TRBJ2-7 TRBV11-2 CASSFMGTSDYEQYF
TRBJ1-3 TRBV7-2 CASSLRTGRGNTIYF
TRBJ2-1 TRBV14 CASSQMWDEQFF
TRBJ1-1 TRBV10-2 CASSDGDTEAFF
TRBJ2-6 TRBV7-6 CASITNQGAGANVLTF
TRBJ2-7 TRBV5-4 CARSNSISGDVYEQYF
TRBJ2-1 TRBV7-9 CASSLDTDSEFF
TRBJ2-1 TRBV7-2 CASSLTGPTHNEQFF
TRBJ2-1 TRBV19 CASKRGWNEQFF
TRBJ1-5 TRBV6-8 CATGLGQPQHF
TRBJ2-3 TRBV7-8 CASSLDLHSADTQYF
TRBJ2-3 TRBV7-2 CASSLQPTSGTSKRKQYF
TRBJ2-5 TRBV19 CASRALGRETQYF
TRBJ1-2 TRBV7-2 CASSLSRDRYTF
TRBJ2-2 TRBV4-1 CASSQVIAAGELFF
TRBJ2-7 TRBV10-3 CAISGRGPYEQYF
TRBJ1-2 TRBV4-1 CASSQTRDVYGYTF
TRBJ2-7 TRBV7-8 CASSLAGGYDEQYF
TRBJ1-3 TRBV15 CATRVGNSGNTIYF
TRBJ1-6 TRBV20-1 CSAPQWVNSYNSPLHF
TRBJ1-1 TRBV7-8 CASSLSTVQNTEAFF